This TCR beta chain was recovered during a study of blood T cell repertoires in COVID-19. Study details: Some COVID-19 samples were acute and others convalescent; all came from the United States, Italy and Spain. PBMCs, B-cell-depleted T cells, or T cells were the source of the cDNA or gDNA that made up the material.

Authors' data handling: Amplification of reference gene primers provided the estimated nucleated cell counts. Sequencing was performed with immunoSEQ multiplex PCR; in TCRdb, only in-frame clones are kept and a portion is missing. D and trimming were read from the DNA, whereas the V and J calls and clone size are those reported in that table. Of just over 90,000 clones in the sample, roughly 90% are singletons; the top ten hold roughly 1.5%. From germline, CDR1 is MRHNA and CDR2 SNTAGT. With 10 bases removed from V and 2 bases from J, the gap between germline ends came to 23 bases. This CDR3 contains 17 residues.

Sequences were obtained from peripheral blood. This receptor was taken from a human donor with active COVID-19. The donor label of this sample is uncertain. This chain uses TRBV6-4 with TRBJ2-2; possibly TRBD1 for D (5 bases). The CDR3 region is CATPYPGGRENTGELFF. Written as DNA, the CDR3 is TGTGCCACCCCTTACCCCGGTGGCAGGGAAAACACCGGGGAGCTGTTTTTT.